These 10 T cell receptor beta chains originate from one sample sequenced in a study of blood T cell repertoires in COVID-19. TCRdb keeps only in-frame clones here, not all; method: immunoSEQ multiplex PCR. This table holds 250,000 to 350,000 clones, approximately 89% found once. The sample comprised peripheral blood. These receptors originate from a woman aged 25 to 45 who had recovered from COVID-19.

This chain connects TRBV7-3 to TRBJ1-1; D is unresolved. V was clipped by 4 bases and J by 2 bases, with 8 bases between them. Germline V gives CDR1 SGHTA, CDR2 FQGTGA. This CDR3 is 13 amino acids long. CDR3 coding DNA: TGTGCCAGCAGCTCCCGTAGAAACACTGAAGCTTTCTTT. This translates into CASSSRRNTEAFF.

The V and J genes are TRBV30 and TRBJ2-5, with 15 bases identical to TRBD2. The V gene's germline CDR1 is GTSNPN and CDR2 SVGIG (reference sequence). This CDR3 is 13 amino acids long. The V gene end was trimmed by 4 bases and the J gene end by 13 bases; junction bases not matched to a gene: 7. Here the CDR3 DNA reads TGTGCCTGGACGGGACTAGCGGGGGGATCGGGGTACTTC. It yields the protein CAWTGLAGGSGYF.

There are many counts of this clone. This chain joins TRBV5-5 and TRBJ2-3; maybe TRBD2 (6 bases). The CDR3 contains 15 residues. Per germline, CDR1 SGHKS and CDR2 YYEKEE (reference sequence). V lost 0 bases to trimming and J lost 1 base, with 9 bases between them. The CDR3 DNA sequence: TGTGCCAGCAGCTTGGCCGGGGGTGGCACAGATACGCAGTATTTT. Encoded protein: CASSLAGGGTDTQYF.

CDR3 loop: CASSQDTGGTDTEAFF. In DNA form, the CDR3 reads TGCGCCAGCAGCCAAGATACAGGTGGAACAGACACTGAAGCTTTCTTT. The chain employs TRBV4-3 and TRBJ1-1; D is possibly TRBD1 (5 bases). CDR1 is LGHNA and CDR2 is YSLEER in the germline V gene. The V gene lost 0 bases and the J gene lost 3 bases, with 14 bases spanning the gap. The CDR3 runs 16 residues.

J is TRBJ2-4 and V is TRBV18; TRBD1 agrees at 8 bases. In germline, CDR1 is KGHSH, CDR2 LQKENI. The CDR3 extends over 14 amino acids. The junction had 10 bases not matched to a gene; V was cut back by 8 bases and J by 7 bases. The CDR3 protein is CASSMTGAENIQYF. CDR3 in DNA: TGTGCCAGCAGTATGACAGGGGCAGAGAACATTCAGTACTTC.

The CDR3 DNA sequence: TGTGCCAGCAGCTTCAAAGGGGGAGCCTCCTACGAGCAGTACTTC. Translating gives CASSFKGGASYEQYF. This sequence joins TRBV5-6 and TRBJ2-7; a possible D gene is TRBD1 (6 bases). The V gene lost 2 bases and the J gene lost 0 bases, with 12 bases spanning the gap. Germline V gene sequence: CDR1 SGHDT, CDR2 YYEEEE. The CDR3 spans 15 residues. Full variable domain (remainder filled in from reference TRBV5-6 and TRBJ2-7): DAGVTQSPTHLIKTRGQQVTLRCSPKSGHDTVSWYQQALGQGPQFIFQYYEEEERQRGNFPDRFSGHQFPNYSSELNVNALLLGDSALYLCASSFKGGASYEQYFGPGTRLTVT.

The chain carries TRBV5-1 and TRBJ1-1; 8 bases align to TRBD1. J lost 3 bases, V lost 3 bases, and 4 bases had no gene match. The V gene's germline CDR1 is SGHRS and CDR2 YFSETQ. CDR3 length: 14 residues. CDR3 loop: CASSWLGQDTEAFF. Here the CDR3 DNA reads TGCGCCAGCAGCTGGTTGGGACAGGACACTGAAGCTTTCTTT.

The rearrangement joins TRBV24-1 to TRBJ2-1; 8 bases align to TRBD1. The CDR3 spans 17 residues. Unmatched junction bases numbered 12, after V lost 5 bases and J lost 4 bases. The germline CDR1 and CDR2 sequences are KGHDR and SFDVKD. DNA for the CDR3: TGTGCCACCAGTGCAGGGGGCGATAACGCCGGTTACAATGAGCAGTTCTTC. Its protein is CATSAGGDNAGYNEQFF.

This clone appeared a few times. The chain recombines TRBV27 with TRBJ1-5; 8 nucleotides match TRBD1. The CDR3 runs to 14 residues. Trimming removed 8 bases from V and 0 bases from J; junction bases left unmatched: 3. Germline loops: CDR1 MNHEY, CDR2 SMNVEV (reference sequence). CDR3 sequence: CASPTGASNQPQHF. The CDR3, as DNA: TGTGCCAGCCCGACAGGGGCTAGCAATCAGCCCCAGCATTTT.

This clone was recorded only once. This chain uses TRBV11-3 with TRBJ2-5; D is possibly TRBD2 (6 bases). This CDR3 spans 13 amino acids. Germline lookup yields CDR1 SGHNT and CDR2 YENEEA. Trimming stripped 5 bases from V and 4 bases from J, with 11 bases between. CDR3 residues: CASSAREVETQYF. In DNA, the CDR3 is TGTGCCAGCAGCGCGAGGGAGGTAGAGACCCAGTACTTC.